Sequencing of this T cell receptor beta chain was carried out in a study of cytomegalovirus exposure and HLA in healthy donors. Points on this clone: The antigen is unknown. At one boundary the junction diverges from the germline segment, which might be a read error.

The PCR employed 60 Vbeta primers together with 13 Jbeta primers. Authors' processing steps: In a later analysis, around 10 million of about 80 million unique beta chains occurred in at least two donors. Profiled with immunoSEQ multiplex PCR; TCRdb holds only in-frame clones, not every one. The D gene and trimming were derived from the DNA, and the V and J assignments and clone size from that table. The sample holds tens of thousands of clones. Points from the study as a whole: Earlier analysis yielded a pattern in which most TCR beta V segments were productive about 90% or about 30% of the time. Reports described diagnosis of cytomegalovirus status by the classifier as highly specific and sensitive.

CDR1 and CDR2 from the germline V gene are ENHRY and SYGVKD. The CDR3 contains 13 residues. The V call is TRBV10-3, the J call TRBJ2-2; D is unresolved. Source material: PBMCs. This TCR was sampled from a male donor in good health and CMV-seronegative. This CDR3 is CAISEQNPGELFF. DNA for the CDR3: TGTGCCATCAGTGAGCAGAACCCCGGGGAGCTGTTTTTT.